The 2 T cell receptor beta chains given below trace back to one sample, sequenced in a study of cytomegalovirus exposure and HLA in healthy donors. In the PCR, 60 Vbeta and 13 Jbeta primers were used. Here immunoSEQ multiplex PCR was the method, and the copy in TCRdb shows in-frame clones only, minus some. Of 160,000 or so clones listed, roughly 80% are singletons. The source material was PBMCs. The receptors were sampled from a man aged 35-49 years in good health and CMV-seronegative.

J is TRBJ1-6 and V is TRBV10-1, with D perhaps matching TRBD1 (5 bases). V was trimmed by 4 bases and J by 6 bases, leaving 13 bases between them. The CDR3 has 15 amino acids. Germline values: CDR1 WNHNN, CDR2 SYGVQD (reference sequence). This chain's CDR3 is CASSGVRQFNSPLHF. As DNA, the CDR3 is TGCGCCAGCAGTGGGGTAAGACAGTTTAATTCACCCCTCCACTTT.

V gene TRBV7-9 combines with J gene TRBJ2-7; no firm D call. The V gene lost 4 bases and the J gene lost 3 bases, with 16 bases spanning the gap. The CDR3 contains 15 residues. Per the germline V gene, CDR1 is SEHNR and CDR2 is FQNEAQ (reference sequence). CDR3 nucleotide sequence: TGTGCCAGCAGCTCAACCCAATCAGGTTACTACGAGCAGTACTTC. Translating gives CASSSTQSGYYEQYF.